Listed here are 30 T cell receptor beta chains from one sample, sequenced in a study of STAT5B mutations in CD4+ large granular lymphocyte leukemia. Assay used: immunoSEQ multiplex PCR; TCRdb lists only in-frame clones, some missing. The sample consists of tens of thousands of clones, roughly 70% of them appearing once. The sample taken for sequencing was CD4+ T cells from blood buffy coats. Receptors originate from a human donor in good health.

V and J are TRBV6-5 and TRBJ2-2, with 9 bases matching TRBD1. The CDR3 extends over 16 amino acids. The V gene end was trimmed by 6 bases and the J gene end by 5 bases; junction bases not matched to a gene: 10. CDR1 is MNHEY, CDR2 SVGAGI, per germline. DNA for the CDR3: TGTGCCAGCAGCTACCGGGACAGGGTCTCGACCGGGGAGCTGTTTTTT. Amino acid sequence: CASSYRDRVSTGELFF.

The V call is TRBV5-1, the J call TRBJ1-2; tentatively, D is TRBD1 (5 bases). The germline V gene has CDR1 SGHRS and CDR2 YFSETQ. V lost 4 bases, J lost 2 bases, and 12 bases lay in between. The CDR3 runs to 14 residues. CDR3 nucleotides: TGCGCCAGCAGCCAAACGCCAGGGAACTATGGCTACACCTTC. Protein sequence: CASSQTPGNYGYTF.

The V call is TRBV2, the J call TRBJ1-6; perhaps TRBD1 as D (5 bases). The V and J ends lost 7 bases and 13 bases respectively, with 17 bases between them. Germline V lookup: CDR1 SNHLY, CDR2 FYNNEI. There are 13 residues in the CDR3. The CDR3 protein is CASKRGIPQPLHF. CDR3 bases: TGTGCCAGCAAGAGGGGCATTCCTCAGCCCCTCCACTTT.

This rearrangement joins TRBV18 to TRBJ1-1; TRBD1 aligns across 8 bases. The CDR3 extends over 15 amino acids. V shed 3 bases, J shed 1 base, and the junction held 4 bases outside the gene matches. Germline V CDR1 and CDR2: KGHSH, LQKENI. In DNA, the CDR3 is TGTGCCAGCTCACCGAGACAGGGGACGAACACTGAAGCTTTCTTT. Amino acid sequence: CASSPRQGTNTEAFF. The full variable domain, its missing parts supplied by reference TRBV18 and TRBJ1-1, is NAGVMQNPRHLVRRRGQEARLRCSPMKGHSHVYWYRQLPEEGLKFMVYLQKENIIDESGMPKERFSAEFPKEGPSILRIQQVVRGDSAAYFCASSPRQGTNTEAFFGQGTRLTVV.

This chain uses TRBV30 with TRBJ1-4, with 7 nucleotides matching TRBD1. The CDR3 spans 13 residues. The germline V gene encodes CDR1 GTSNPN and CDR2 SVGIG (reference sequence). Trimming removed 4 bases from V and 4 bases from J; junction bases left unmatched: 3. The DNA of the CDR3 is TGTGCCTGGAACAGGGGTGGTAATGAAAAACTGTTTTTT. It encodes CAWNRGGNEKLFF.

This clone appeared once. This chain uses TRBV6-6 with TRBJ2-1; D gene uncertain. CDR3 length: 13 amino acids. Germline lookup yields CDR1 MNHNY and CDR2 SVGAGI (reference sequence). The germline V and J ends were trimmed by 5 bases and 13 bases, with 18 bases remaining between them. CDR3 DNA sequence: TGTGCCAGCAGTATACTCCAGGCAGAATCACAGTTCTTC. It yields the protein CASSILQAESQFF.

This clone was found a few times. J is TRBJ1-5 and V is TRBV30, with 7 bases aligning to TRBD1. Germline values: CDR1 GTSNPN, CDR2 SVGIG (reference sequence). The CDR3 contains 13 residues. The V segment lost 3 bases and the J segment 2 bases; nucleotides outside the gene matches: 1. CDR3 bases: TGTGCCTGGAGAACAGGGGGCAATCAGCCCCAGCATTTT. It codes for CAWRTGGNQPQHF.

Here the CDR3 reads CASSYIDTGELFF. Written as DNA, the CDR3 is TGTGCCAGTAGTTACATTGACACCGGGGAGCTGTTTTTT. The chain joins TRBV19 to TRBJ2-2; D remains unclear. Trimming cost V 5 bases and J 3 bases, with 7 bases left between them. Germline lookup yields CDR1 LNHDA and CDR2 SQIVND (reference sequence). The CDR3 contains 13 residues.

This clone was detected once. V is TRBV6-6 and J is TRBJ2-3; TRBD2 matches 14 bases. Losses at the gene ends were 8 bases for V and 6 bases for J; bases not matched to a gene: 1. The CDR3 covers 13 residues. Per the germline V gene, CDR1 is MNHNY and CDR2 is SVGAGI (reference sequence). The CDR3 sequence is CASRTSGGDTQYF. DNA of the CDR3: TGTGCCAGCCGGACTAGCGGGGGGGATACGCAGTATTTT.

This chain joins TRBV5-1 and TRBJ1-4; D is unresolved. The CDR3 sequence is 14 residues long. The germline V gene encodes CDR1 SGHRS and CDR2 YFSETQ. V dropped 0 bases and J dropped 10 bases, with 13 bases sitting between them. In DNA, the CDR3 is TGCGCCAGCAGCTTGGATGACCCCAAGGGAAAACTGTTTTTT. The encoded protein is CASSLDDPKGKLFF.

The rearrangement uses TRBV5-6 and TRBJ1-3, with 7 bases aligning to TRBD1. V lost 3 bases and J lost 2; bases outside the gene matches: 5. This CDR3 has 15 amino acids. From germline, CDR1 is SGHDT and CDR2 YYEEEE. The CDR3 sequence is CASSSLDRAGNTIYF. The CDR3 region has the DNA TGTGCCAGCAGCTCGCTTGACAGGGCTGGAAACACCATATATTTT.

The rearrangement links TRBV5-1 to TRBJ2-3; either TRBD1 or TRBD2 may supply D (5 bases each). V lost 0 bases to trimming and J lost 0 bases, with 8 bases between them. In germline, CDR1 is SGHRS, CDR2 YFSETQ. The CDR3 extends over 15 amino acids. CDR3 nucleotide sequence: TGCGCCAGCAGCTTGGCCGGGGCTAGCACAGATACGCAGTATTTT. Its translation is CASSLAGASTDTQYF.

The rearrangement links TRBV5-5 to TRBJ1-6; D remains unclear. CDR1 SGHKS and CDR2 YYEKEE come from the germline V gene (reference sequence). CDR3 length: 16 residues. V lost 2 bases and J 8 bases, leaving 17 bases between the germline ends. Here the CDR3 reads CASSFTDGTGDSPLHF. The CDR3 DNA is TGTGCCAGCAGCTTCACTGACGGTACCGGGGATTCACCCCTCCACTTT.

J is TRBJ2-7 and V is TRBV19, with D unclear. This CDR3 spans 12 amino acids. Germline-derived CDR1 and CDR2 are LNHDA and SQIVND (reference sequence). The V and J ends lost 6 bases and 2 bases respectively, with 8 bases between them. CDR3 amino acids: CASSRVPYEQYF. CDR3 DNA sequence: TGTGCCAGTAGCCGGGTACCCTACGAGCAGTACTTC.

The chain couples TRBV28 to TRBJ1-6; D is unclear. This CDR3 spans 12 amino acids. Germline V lookup: CDR1 MDHEN, CDR2 SYDVKM. Between the trimmed V and J ends, which lost 8 bases and 5 bases, there was a span of 7 bases. CDR3 bases: TGTGCCAGCCAGGTCAATAATTCACCCCTCCACTTT. Translation: CASQVNNSPLHF.

The chain combines TRBV11-2 with TRBJ2-5, with 8 bases fitting TRBD1. The CDR3 has 14 amino acids. After removal of 5 bases from V and 5 bases from J, the junction contained 7 bases not matched to a gene. The germline V gene encodes CDR1 SGHAT and CDR2 FQNNGV. DNA for the CDR3: TGTGCCAGCAGCGGCAGGGGGCCCCATGAGACCCAGTACTTC. Protein product: CASSGRGPHETQYF.

The chain recombines TRBV5-4 with TRBJ1-2; weak D call: TRBD1 (5 bases). Germline CDR1 and CDR2: SGHNT and YYREEE (reference sequence). With 0 bases removed from V and 2 bases from J, the gap between germline ends came to 5 bases. The CDR3 spans 13 residues. The CDR3 sequence is CASSLGGNYGYTF. The CDR3 DNA sequence: TGTGCCAGCAGCTTGGGGGGCAACTATGGCTACACCTTC.

This clone was found a few times. J is TRBJ1-5 and V is TRBV21-1. TRBV21-1 is a pseudogene. The CDR3 runs to 10 residues. The CDR3 sequence is CANPNQPQHF. For the CDR3, the DNA is TGTGCCAACCCAAATCAGCCCCAGCATTTT.

This chain links TRBV7-8 with TRBJ2-5, with D maybe TRBD1 (6 bases). CDR1 is SGHVS, CDR2 FQNEAQ, per germline. The ends were cut back, 5 bases at V and 2 bases at J, with 15 bases in the middle. The CDR3 runs 15 residues. In nucleotides, the CDR3 is TGTGCCAGCAGCGGGGGCCTCATTCCGCAAGAGACCCAGTACTTC. This codes for CASSGGLIPQETQYF. The entire variable domain, with the rest obtained from reference TRBV7-8 and TRBJ2-5, is as follows: GAGVSQSPRYKVAKRGQDVALRCDPISGHVSLFWYQQALGQGPEFLTYFQNEAQLDKSGLPSDRFFAERPEGSVSTLKIQRTQQEDSAVYLCASSGGLIPQETQYFGPGTRLLVL.

This clone was found a few times. The chain is built from TRBV4-2 and TRBJ1-1; no reliable D call. Between the trimmed V and J ends, which lost 1 base and 0 bases, there was a span of 6 bases. CDR1 LGHNA and CDR2 YNFKEQ come from the germline V gene. This CDR3 spans 14 amino acids. The DNA of the CDR3 is TGTGCCAGCAGCCAAGGGTACATGAACACTGAAGCTTTCTTT. This encodes CASSQGYMNTEAFF.

The V and J genes are TRBV5-1 and TRBJ1-3, with 7 bases that match TRBD1. V lost 4 bases, J lost 0 bases, and 7 bases stayed unmatched. The CDR3 is 16 amino acids. CDR1 is SGHRS and CDR2 is YFSETQ in the germline V gene. The CDR3 coding sequence is TGCGCCAGCAGCACGACAGGGATGAACTCTGGAAACACCATATATTTT. Its protein is CASSTTGMNSGNTIYF.

The genes are TRBV9 and TRBJ2-7; 11 bases are a match to TRBD1. The CDR3 runs to 14 residues. Trimming removed 0 bases from V and 4 bases from J; junction bases left unmatched: 0. Germline lookup yields CDR1 SGDLS and CDR2 YYNGEE. The CDR3 spells CASSVGDRGYEQYF. The CDR3 DNA sequence: TGTGCCAGCAGCGTAGGGGACAGGGGGTACGAGCAGTACTTC.

The chain joins TRBV11-2 to TRBJ1-2; D possibly corresponds to TRBD1 (5 bases). The CDR3 runs to 16 residues. V dropped 5 bases and J dropped 1 base, with 17 bases sitting between them. The germline CDR1 and CDR2 sequences are SGHAT and FQNNGV. In DNA, the CDR3 is TGTGCCAGCAGCCCCATCGGGGCTGGAGATAACTATGGCTACACCTTC. Protein: CASSPIGAGDNYGYTF.

This chain links TRBV2 with TRBJ2-2; 7 bases line up with TRBD2. V dropped 4 bases and J dropped 2; count of bases not matched to a gene: 7. This CDR3 contains 16 residues. CDR1 and CDR2 (germline): SNHLY, FYNNEI. This CDR3 is CASSALGGLNTGELFF. The CDR3 DNA reads TGTGCCAGCAGTGCGCTCGGGGGGTTAAACACCGGGGAGCTGTTTTTT.

This clone was counted once. The rearrangement links TRBV11-3 to TRBJ2-3; D possibly corresponds to TRBD1 (5 bases). This CDR3 contains 14 residues. The V end lost 9 bases, the J end lost 4 bases, and 17 bases lay between the germline ends. CDR1 is SGHNT and CDR2 is YENEEA in the germline V gene. The CDR3 loop is CASAASGAADTQYF. DNA for the CDR3: TGTGCCAGTGCCGCGAGTGGGGCAGCAGATACGCAGTATTTT.

V usage is TRBV2 and J usage is TRBJ1-4, with 7 bases matching TRBD1. CDR1 and CDR2 (germline): SNHLY, FYNNEI. With V trimmed by 5 bases and J by 8 bases, 8 bases remained unmatched. The length of the CDR3 is 14 residues. CDR3 coding DNA: TGTGCCAGCAGTCCCCAACAGGGGAAGGAAAAACTGTTTTTT. Its translation: CASSPQQGKEKLFF.

CDR3 DNA: TGTGCCACCCGACAGGGTGACTATGGCTACACCTTC. Amino acid sequence: CATRQGDYGYTF. This chain joins TRBV10-3 and TRBJ1-2; 7 bases are shared with TRBD1. Germline CDR1 and CDR2: ENHRY and SYGVKD. V shed 10 bases, J shed 3 bases, and the junction held 5 bases outside the gene matches. The CDR3 has 12 residues.

A single count supports this clone. The chain employs TRBV7-2 and TRBJ1-4; D gene uncertain. Germline V CDR1 and CDR2: SGHTA, FQGNSA. V was shortened by 2 bases and J by 4 bases, with 8 bases between the two germline ends. The CDR3 length is 14 residues. In DNA form, the CDR3 reads TGTGCCAGCAGCTTATATGGTCTTAATGAAAAACTGTTTTTT. This encodes CASSLYGLNEKLFF.

V and J are TRBV9 and TRBJ1-1; D call uncertain. Germline values: CDR1 SGDLS, CDR2 YYNGEE. The length of the CDR3 is 15 residues. The germline V and J ends were trimmed by 0 bases and 1 base, with 10 bases remaining between them. This chain's CDR3 is CASSVVQMSNTEAFF. The CDR3 DNA follows: TGTGCCAGCAGCGTAGTACAGATGTCGAACACTGAAGCTTTCTTT.

The J gene is TRBJ2-7, the V gene TRBV4-3, with 10 bases fitting TRBD1. This CDR3 region has 17 residues. With V trimmed by 4 bases and J by 2 bases, 11 bases remained unmatched. Germline lookup yields CDR1 LGHNA and CDR2 YSLEER. DNA for the CDR3: TGCGCCAGCAGCCGAGGGCCCCCCGGGACAGGGGCCTACGAGCAGTACTTC. It encodes CASSRGPPGTGAYEQYF.